The 5 T cell receptor beta chains reported below all come from one sample, sequenced in a study of OX40 agonist ivuxolimab in advanced cancers. Assay used: immunoSEQ multiplex PCR; TCRdb lists only in-frame clones, some missing. Among 60,000 to 75,000 clones, around 90% were seen once, and the ten largest hold more than 0.85%. Sample: CD4+ or CD8+ T cells sorted from blood, taken in a trial of the OX40 agonist ivuxolimab. Source of these receptors: an adult with an advanced solid tumor such as melanoma, head and neck, liver or kidney cancer.

The chain combines TRBV11-3 with TRBJ2-1; no definite D call. Germline CDR1 reads SGHNT; CDR2 reads YENEEA. This CDR3 is built from 11 residues. The ends were cut back, 5 bases at V and 5 bases at J, with 4 bases in the middle. CDR3 DNA sequence: TGTGCCAGCAGCCCCGACAATGAGCAGTTCTTC. It yields the protein CASSPDNEQFF.

The rearrangement links TRBV27 to TRBJ2-1; TRBD2 matches 13 bases. The germline V gene has CDR1 MNHEY and CDR2 SMNVEV (reference sequence). The CDR3 runs 16 residues. The J segment lost 7 bases and the V segment lost 6 bases, leaving 9 bases of the junction unmatched. CDR3 DNA sequence: TGTGCCAGCAGATTGACTAGCGGGAGGAGGGGGAATGAGCAGTTCTTC. Amino acid sequence: CASRLTSGRRGNEQFF.

The chain is built from TRBV2 and TRBJ2-1, with D perhaps TRBD2 (6 bases). The V gene lost 10 bases and the J gene lost 5 bases, with 21 bases spanning the gap. The germline V gene encodes CDR1 SNHLY and CDR2 FYNNEI. CDR3 size: 15 residues. CDR3 sequence: CATSTSGTSHNEQFF. CDR3 DNA: TGTGCCACCTCAACTTCCGGGACTTCCCACAATGAGCAGTTCTTC.

The chain joins TRBV30 to TRBJ1-1, with TRBD1 as a possible D gene (6 bases). The germline V and J ends were trimmed by 1 base and 0 bases, with 9 bases remaining between them. The CDR3 contains 14 residues. Germline assignment: CDR1 GTSNPN and CDR2 SVGIG (reference sequence). The CDR3 loop is CAWSGTAMNTEAFF. The CDR3, as DNA: TGTGCCTGGAGTGGGACAGCCATGAACACTGAAGCTTTCTTT.

The genes are TRBV5-4 and TRBJ1-1; D is unclear. Trimming shortened V by 4 bases and J by 1 base, and 11 bases separated the two germline ends. This CDR3 contains 14 residues. The germline V gene encodes CDR1 SGHNT and CDR2 YYREEE (reference sequence). This CDR3 reads CASSKDSSNTEAFF. The CDR3 DNA is TGTGCCAGCAGCAAGGATTCGTCGAACACTGAAGCTTTCTTT.